A single TCR beta chain is shown here with its context. Its antigen is currently unknown. The data originate from a study of OX40 agonist ivuxolimab in advanced cancers. Study as a whole: The diagnoses of dose-escalation patients were hepatocellular carcinoma, melanoma, renal cell or head and neck cancer.

Study observations and caveats: Some of the lowest clonal expansion was seen in partial responders at 0.1-3.0 mg/kg.

TCRdb's table, derived via immunoSEQ multiplex PCR, lists solely in-frame clones and lacks some. In the table there are tens of thousands of clones, about 86% of which are singletons. CDR3 length: 12 amino acids. Trimming pared 5 bases from V and 6 bases from J, leaving 8 bases between. The germline V gene encodes CDR1 SGHAT and CDR2 FQNNGV. The J gene is TRBJ2-1, the V gene TRBV11-2; D is uncertain. Sequenced material: CD4+ or CD8+ T cells sorted from blood, taken in a trial of the OX40 agonist ivuxolimab. The receptor's source is an adult with an advanced solid tumor such as melanoma, head and neck, liver or kidney cancer. CDR3 region: CASSRAGNEQFF. DNA for the CDR3: TGTGCCAGCAGCCGGGCCGGCAATGAGCAGTTCTTC.